This TCR beta chain was recorded in a study of cytomegalovirus exposure and HLA in healthy donors (dated by TCRdb to 2016 to 2017). About the full investigation: An earlier analysis of roughly 610 of the donors reported 250 to 350 Gb of sequence data and 117 million unique TCR beta sequences obtained from about 180 million T cells. Approximately 310 gigabases of sequencing data and tens of millions of unique TCR sequences were included in an early release covering roughly 600 HLA-typed donors. The genetic ancestry cluster associated with self-reported Caucasian donors included 65% to 90% of the roughly 400 genotyped donors. The study aimed to test whether cataloging public T cell receptors could reveal signatures of past pathogen exposure. The study used immunosequencing to profile the T cell repertoires of 670 or so subjects and linked those repertoires to cytomegalovirus serostatus. In addition to the first cohort of 666 subjects, a separate validation cohort of approximately 130 different subjects was used. The study combined high-throughput TCR immunosequencing, statistical association of individual TCRs with disease status, and machine learning to predict cytomegalovirus infection status. To study patterns of TCR occurrence, a later analysis re-analyzed previously published TCR beta repertoires from 666 donors and added high-resolution HLA genotyping. In the later analysis, no new phenotypic data were used to find candidate immune exposures; instead, reliance was placed on TCR beta sequences and their occurrence across donors. An earlier analysis of roughly 580 of the donors used high-throughput TCR beta sequencing to judge whether each TCR beta V gene segment behaved as functional or pseudogenic. Alongside the repertoire data, information on donor age, sex, ethnicity and CMV serostatus was compiled. In a later genetic analysis, genome-wide SNP genotypes for about three fifths of the roughly 670 donors were used, and that subset was treated as a discovery cohort. All discovery cohort repertoires had been generated using a single sequencing platform. HLA typing included class I and class II loci at four-digit resolution. Typing coverage differed by locus: A, B, C, DRB1 and DQB1 were typed in about 620-630 donors, DQA1 in about 510, DPA1 in some 600, and DPB1 in roughly 450. Because of strong linkage in the cohort, roughly five DR-DQ haplotypes were treated as single units for association and clustering. Among 398 genotyped donors of the cohort, an average of around 240,000 unique TCR beta nucleotide sequences were sequenced per donor, around 18% of them non-productive. Broader findings and caveats from the paper: In a later analysis, TCR association rates were found to vary across HLA loci, with the most associated TCRs seen for DRB1 alleles and the fewest for HLA-C alleles. A later analysis associated roughly 17,000 TCR beta sequences with specific HLA alleles at a false discovery rate of 0.05. The earlier analysis of approximately 590 of the donors excluded some 16 rarely observed V segments, including chromosome 9 orphons, because counts were too low. A group of highly shared sequence variants was considered likely to be a technical artifact of the sequencing pipeline. Some IMGT-functional V segments, including TRBV6-2 and TRBV6-3, could not be distinguished by the 87-base-pair reads and were therefore excluded. In both the original and validation cohorts, the classifier was reported to diagnose cytomegalovirus status with high specificity and sensitivity. The study listed 164 TCR beta chains as associated with cytomegalovirus. Linkage disequilibrium might explain the correlated functional status among segregating V segments, but an unknown experimental factor could not be ruled out. According to a later analysis, most CMV-associated TCR beta chains appeared to be HLA-restricted, and the HLA associations seemed to be driven largely by CMV exposure. A later analysis reported that several top co-occurrence clusters appeared linked to parvovirus B19, influenza, CMV and Epstein-Barr virus. Because some donors lacked HLA typing at each locus, the association tests relied only on the typed subset. Most TCR sequences were seen in very few donors, while some public TCRs were found in many individuals. Roughly uniform sequencing depth across donors was assumed in presence/absence analyses, although this assumption may not hold. Immune exposure information for the cohort was limited to CMV serostatus. When HLA alleles, especially DR and DQ, strongly co-occurred, TCR associations were difficult to assign to individual alleles. A further reported finding was that TCR beta sequences accurately predicted the HLA-A and HLA-B alleles for most subjects in the first cohort. In a later analysis, HLA-associated TCR beta chains were found to be more clonally expanded and to have lower generation probabilities than equally common non-associated chains. This cohort had only TCR beta chains sequenced, and the lack of alpha or paired-chain data limited which features could be detected. A later genetic analysis reported fewer N-insertions in productive TCRs among donors in an Asian-associated ancestry cluster than the roughly 620-donor mean. The authors suggested that the approach could potentially be generalized to other disease states and immunological phenotypes. An earlier analysis of 450 to 750 of the donors showed that most TCR beta V segments appeared in productive rearrangements either about 87% or about 30% of the time, which broadly matched IMGT annotations. A later genetic analysis associated a missense DCLRE1C variant with V-gene and J-gene trimming of TCR beta chains, and an independent cohort replicated the association. In vitro tests confirmed that three of the cytomegalovirus-associated TCR beta chains recognize cytomegalovirus antigens.

The library was obtained by the immunoSEQ multiplex PCR assay. For the multiplex PCR, a mixture combining 60 forward primers for TCR Vbeta segments and 13 reverse primers for TCR Jbeta segments was used. The CDR3 region of rearranged TCR beta genes was amplified from genomic DNA by a multiplex PCR assay. Amplified TCR beta libraries were sequenced as 87-base-pair reads on the Illumina HiSeq System. On the authors' methods: A later analysis counted about 80 million unique TCR beta chains across the 550 to 800 repertoires, and 9.5 million to 11 million of these chains were shared by at least two donors. To remove PCR and sequencing errors, raw reads were error-corrected and collapsed into unique sequences using a nearest-neighbor algorithm that merged closely related sequences. V, D and J gene segments were assigned by aligning CDR3 sequences to IMGT reference sequences. For a sequence to be retained, a match of at least six nucleotides to both a V gene segment and a J gene segment was required. A rearrangement counted as productive if the CDR3 had no stop codons and remained in frame with V and J, and every other rearrangement counted as non-productive. Following IMGT convention, CDR3 was defined as the stretch from the second conserved V-encoded cysteine up to the conserved J-encoded phenylalanine. The earlier analysis of 587 of the donors excluded sequences that lacked an unambiguous match to a single V gene segment. An earlier analysis of approximately 590 of the donors called V segments functional above 56.7% productive rearrangements and segregating when the between-donor standard deviation exceeded 5%. A statistical classification framework was developed to diagnose cytomegalovirus status using the catalog of TCR beta chain sequences. V and J gene assignment, in a later analysis, came from comparing TCR nucleotide sequences with IMGT/GENE-DB human TR gene sequences. A later analysis assigned CDR3 sequences and most-parsimonious VDJ recombination scenarios with the TCRdist pipeline. A later analysis defined each TCR beta chain by its CDR3 amino acid sequence plus V-gene family, and excluded reads lacking a unique V-gene family. In a later analysis, fewer than 650 highly shared, low-generation-probability nucleotide sequences were removed to address suspected cross-contamination and a sequencing artifact. In a later analysis, a clonal expansion index was calculated for each public chain from normalized within-repertoire ranks of inferred template counts. Generation probabilities in a later analysis came from a VDJ recombination model fitted to out-of-frame rearrangements, and those results were checked against IGoR. Hypergeometric tests were used in a later analysis to score TCR-TCR, TCR-HLA and TCR-CMV co-occurrence, with a repertoire-size bias correction applied to the TCR pairs. To estimate false discovery rates, a later analysis permuted the HLA or CMV assignments 20 times. In a later analysis, co-occurring TCRs were grouped using DBSCAN, and TCRdist sequence similarity was added for clustering within HLA-allele-positive subsets. Repertoires with fewer than 30,000 or more than 120,000 public chains, plus five repertoires with anomalous nucleotide sharing, were excluded from co-occurrence clustering. TCRdb obtained this table from immuneACCESS and retained in-frame rearrangements with V and J assigned. These tables miss some clones; where compared with another copy, unresolved V genes account for less than half of the shortfall, and the remainder is unexplained. V and J calls and clone size are as listed in that table; D and trimming were resolved from the DNA. Present in this sample are fewer than 140,000 clones, approximately 85% of which were seen just once. The ten largest clones add up to 1.5% to 2% of the sample.

About this clone: Its cognate antigen has yet to be identified. Qualities for individual bases were not recorded, and no much larger clone is one base off.

There are 15 amino acids in the CDR3, from cysteine to phenylalanine inclusive. Only CDR3 DNA remains: 45 bases, in frame from the first base. CDR1 and CDR2, per the germline V gene, are SGHRS and YFSETQ. The V end loses 1 base and the J end loses 5 bases, and a stretch of 12 bases separates them. In total, 666 healthy bone marrow donors made up the cohort. At the time of sampling, all cohort members were nominally healthy, though unrecorded immune exposures were likely present. The donor was CMV seronegative and was included in the group of 352 seronegative cohort members. A peripheral blood sample was collected from each donor, and TCR beta sequencing was performed on peripheral blood mononuclear cells. Genomic DNA extraction from the blood cell samples was performed with the Qiagen DNeasy Blood Extraction Kit.

The receptor comes from a middle-aged man in good health and CMV-seronegative. The chain is assembled from TRBV5-1 and TRBJ1-4; no D segment can be confidently identified. The sample taken for sequencing was PBMCs. CDR3 protein: CASSLRPRGNEKLFF. The DNA is TGCGCCAGCAGCTTGCGGCCCCGGGGAAATGAAAAACTGTTTTTT.